This passage covers 10 T cell receptor beta chains from one sample sequenced in a study of identical twins. TCRdb re-called the 5' RACE reads with MiXCR, one entry per CDR3 protein. The sample includes about 240,000 distinct CDR3 sequences, 9.5% to 15% of them seen just once. This sample was also put to use in a study of yellow fever vaccine responses in identical twins.

Sequencing was performed on memory (CD45RO+) T cells sorted from blood. The receptors were sampled from a woman between 18 and 29 years old in good health.

The chain joins TRBV28 to TRBJ2-5, with TRBD1 as a possible D gene (5 bases). Germline V gives CDR1 MDHEN, CDR2 SYDVKM. The CDR3 sequence is 13 residues long. V was clipped by 6 bases and J by 5 bases, with 13 bases between them. CDR3 nucleotides: TGTGCCAGCAGGGAAGCAGGGCGGGAGACCCAGTACTTC. This codes for CASREAGRETQYF.

This clonotype was counted between two and nine times. J is TRBJ2-3 and V is TRBV5-1, with 9 bases that match TRBD2. Germline trimming cut 3 bases from V and 1 base from J; bases unmatched to any gene: 3. From germline, CDR1 is SGHRS and CDR2 YFSETQ. The CDR3 totals 15 residues. For the CDR3, the DNA is TGCGCCAGCAGCTCAGCTAGCGGGGGCACAGATACGCAGTATTTT. Translated, it gives CASSSASGGTDTQYF.

This clonotype showed up many times. The chain couples TRBV6-2 or TRBV6-3 to TRBJ2-1, with 7 bases aligning to TRBD2. The junction had 9 bases not matched to a gene; V was cut back by 4 bases and J by 9 bases. The CDR3 totals 14 residues. Germline V lookup: CDR1 MNHEY, CDR2 SVGEGT. CDR3 sequence reads: CASSSLSGRAEQFF. As DNA, the CDR3 is TGTGCCAGCAGTTCCCTTTCGGGGAGGGCTGAGCAGTTCTTC.

The genes are TRBV9 and TRBJ2-7; no clear D gene. Germline V gene lookup returns CDR1 SGDLS and CDR2 YYNGEE. The V end lost 0 bases, the J end lost 3 bases, and 13 bases lay between the germline ends. The CDR3 has 15 amino acids. The CDR3 bases are TGTGCCAGCAGCGTAGGAGGCGGCAGAGTCTACGAGCAGTACTTC. This translates into CASSVGGGRVYEQYF.

In this sample, this clonotype turned up a few times. This sequence joins TRBV4-3 and TRBJ2-1; D tentatively fits TRBD1 or TRBD2 (7 bases each). Germline CDR1 LGHNA, CDR2 YSLEER. Trimming stripped 3 bases from V and 5 bases from J, with 17 bases between. The CDR3 is made up of 16 amino acids. CDR3 in amino acids: CASSQHPGGGDNEQFF. The CDR3, as DNA: TGCGCCAGCAGCCAGCACCCAGGGGGGGGGGACAATGAGCAGTTCTTC.

This clonotype occurred a few times. This chain links TRBV3-1 with TRBJ2-7; D possibly corresponds to TRBD2 (6 bases). CDR1 LGHDT and CDR2 YNNKEL come from the germline V gene (reference sequence). Trimming removed 2 bases at V and 6 bases at J, with 14 bases between. CDR3 length equals 14 residues. The CDR3 DNA follows: TGTGCCAGCAGCCAAAAATTTGGGGGGATCGAGCAGTACTTC. It translates to CASSQKFGGIEQYF.

The chain is built from TRBV11-2 and TRBJ2-7; maybe TRBD2 (6 bases). This CDR3 has 12 amino acids. The V and J ends lost 3 bases and 5 bases respectively, with 8 bases between them. Germline values: CDR1 SGHAT, CDR2 FQNNGV. Written as DNA, the CDR3 is TGTGCCAGCAGCTTCCGGGGGAACGAGCAGTACTTC. It yields the protein CASSFRGNEQYF. The whole variable domain, remainder taken from reference TRBV11-2 and TRBJ2-7, is EAGVAQSPRYKIIEKRQSVAFWCNPISGHATLYWYQQILGQGPKLLIQFQNNGVVDDSQLPKDRFSAERLKGVDSTLKIQPAKLEDSAVYLCASSFRGNEQYFGPGTRLTVT.

This clonotype has at least ten counts. The chain carries TRBV7-3 and TRBJ1-6; 8 bases agree with TRBD1. This CDR3 contains 15 residues. Trimming cost V 4 bases and J 7 bases; bases outside gene matches: 6. CDR1 is SGHTA and CDR2 is FQGTGA in the germline V gene. The CDR3 sequence is CASSSSGGKNSPLHF. CDR3 nucleotides: TGTGCCAGCAGCTCCTCAGGGGGCAAAAATTCACCCCTCCACTTT.

This clonotype was observed a few times. CDR3 amino acids: CASSQGTGQSGSYTF. The CDR3 DNA follows: TGTGCCAGCAGCCAAGGGACAGGGCAAAGCGGGAGCTACACCTTC. The V and J genes are TRBV3-1 and TRBJ1-2; 8 bases align to TRBD1. CDR3 length equals 15 residues. Per the germline V gene, CDR1 is LGHDT and CDR2 is YNNKEL (reference sequence). V dropped 1 base and J dropped 9; count of bases not matched to a gene: 10.

The chain uses TRBV11-2 and TRBJ1-2; D not resolved. Trimming left V 3 bases short and J 3 bases short, with 5 bases between. The CDR3 consists of 12 residues. CDR1 SGHAT and CDR2 FQNNGV come from the germline V gene. The CDR3 sequence: CASSFKDYGYTF. CDR3 nucleotide sequence: TGTGCCAGCAGCTTCAAGGACTATGGCTACACCTTC.